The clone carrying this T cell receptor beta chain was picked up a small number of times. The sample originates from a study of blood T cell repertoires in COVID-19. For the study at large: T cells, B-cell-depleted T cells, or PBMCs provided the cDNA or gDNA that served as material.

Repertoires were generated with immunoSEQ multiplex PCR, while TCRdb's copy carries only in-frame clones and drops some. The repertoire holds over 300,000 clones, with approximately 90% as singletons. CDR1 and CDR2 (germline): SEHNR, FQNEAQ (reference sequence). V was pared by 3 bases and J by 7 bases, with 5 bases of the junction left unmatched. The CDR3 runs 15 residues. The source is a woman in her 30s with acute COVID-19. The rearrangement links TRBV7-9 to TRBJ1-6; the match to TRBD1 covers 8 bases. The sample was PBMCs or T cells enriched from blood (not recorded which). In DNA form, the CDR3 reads TGTGCCAGCAGCTTCACGGGACAGGAGAATTCACCCCTCCACTTT. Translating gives CASSFTGQENSPLHF. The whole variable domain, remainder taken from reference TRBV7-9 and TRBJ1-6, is DTGVSQNPRHKITKRGQNVTFRCDPISEHNRLYWYRQTLGQGPEFLTYFQNEAQLEKSRLLSDRFSAERPKGSFSTLEIQRTEQGDSAMYLCASSFTGQENSPLHFGNGTRLTVT.